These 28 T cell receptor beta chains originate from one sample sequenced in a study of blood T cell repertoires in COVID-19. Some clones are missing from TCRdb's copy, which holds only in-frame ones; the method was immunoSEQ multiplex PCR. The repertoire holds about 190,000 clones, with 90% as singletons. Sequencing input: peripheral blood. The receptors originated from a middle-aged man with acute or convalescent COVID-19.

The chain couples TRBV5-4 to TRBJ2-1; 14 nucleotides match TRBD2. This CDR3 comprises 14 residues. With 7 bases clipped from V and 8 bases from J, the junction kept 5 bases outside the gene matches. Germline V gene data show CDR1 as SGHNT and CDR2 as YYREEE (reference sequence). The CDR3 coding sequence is TGTGCCAGCTCCGGGACTAGCGGGGGCCATGAGCAGTTCTTC. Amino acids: CASSGTSGGHEQFF.

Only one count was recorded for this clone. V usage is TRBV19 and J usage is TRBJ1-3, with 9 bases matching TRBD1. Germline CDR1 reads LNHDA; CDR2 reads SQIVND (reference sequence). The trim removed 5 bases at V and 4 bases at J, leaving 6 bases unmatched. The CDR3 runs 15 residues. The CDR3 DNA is TGTGCCAGTAGTTCCACAGGGGGCACGGGAAACACCATATATTTT. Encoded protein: CASSSTGGTGNTIYF.

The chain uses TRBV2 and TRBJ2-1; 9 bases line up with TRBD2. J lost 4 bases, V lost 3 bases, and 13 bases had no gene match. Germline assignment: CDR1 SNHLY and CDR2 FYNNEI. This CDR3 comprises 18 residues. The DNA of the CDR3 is TGTGCCAGCAGTGAGGGGGGGCCGCCGACTAGCGGATACAATGAGCAGTTCTTC. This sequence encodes CASSEGGPPTSGYNEQFF. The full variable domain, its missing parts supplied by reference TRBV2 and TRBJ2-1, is EPEVTQTPSHQVTQMGQEVILRCVPISNHLYFYWYRQILGQKVEFLVSFYNNEISEKSEIFDDQFSVERPDGSNFTLKIRSTKLEDSAMYFCASSEGGPPTSGYNEQFFGPGTRLTVL.

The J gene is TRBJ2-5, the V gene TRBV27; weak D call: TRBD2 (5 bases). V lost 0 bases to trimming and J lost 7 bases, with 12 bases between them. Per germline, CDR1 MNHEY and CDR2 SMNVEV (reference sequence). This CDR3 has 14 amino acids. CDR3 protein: CASSLSGAAGTQYF. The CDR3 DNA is TGTGCCAGCAGTTTATCTGGAGCGGCCGGGACCCAGTACTTC.

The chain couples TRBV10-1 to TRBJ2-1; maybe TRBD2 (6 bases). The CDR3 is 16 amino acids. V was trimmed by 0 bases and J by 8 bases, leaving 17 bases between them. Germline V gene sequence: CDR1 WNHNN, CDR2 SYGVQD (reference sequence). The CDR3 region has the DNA TGCGCCAGCAGTGAGTCGACGACTGGCCGGAGGGATGAGCAGTTCTTC. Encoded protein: CASSESTTGRRDEQFF.

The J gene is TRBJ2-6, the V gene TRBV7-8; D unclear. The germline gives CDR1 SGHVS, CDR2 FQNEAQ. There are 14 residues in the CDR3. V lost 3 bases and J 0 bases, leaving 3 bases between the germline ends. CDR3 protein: CASSLSSGANVLTF. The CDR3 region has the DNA TGTGCCAGCAGCTTGAGCTCTGGGGCCAACGTCCTGACTTTC.

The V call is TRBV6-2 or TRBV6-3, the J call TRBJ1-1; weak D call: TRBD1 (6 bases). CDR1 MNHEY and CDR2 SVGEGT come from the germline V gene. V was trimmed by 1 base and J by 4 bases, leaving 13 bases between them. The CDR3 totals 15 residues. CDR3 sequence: CASSYWGRFGTEAFF. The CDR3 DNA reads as TGTGCCAGCAGTTACTGGGGGCGCTTCGGCACTGAAGCTTTCTTT.

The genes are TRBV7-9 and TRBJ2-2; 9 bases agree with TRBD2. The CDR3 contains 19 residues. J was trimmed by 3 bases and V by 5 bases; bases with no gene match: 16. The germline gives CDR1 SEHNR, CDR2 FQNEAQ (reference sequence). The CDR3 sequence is CASSLRVGSGSRDTGELFF. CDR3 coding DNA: TGTGCCAGCAGCCTCAGGGTCGGTAGCGGGAGTCGCGACACCGGGGAGCTGTTTTTT.

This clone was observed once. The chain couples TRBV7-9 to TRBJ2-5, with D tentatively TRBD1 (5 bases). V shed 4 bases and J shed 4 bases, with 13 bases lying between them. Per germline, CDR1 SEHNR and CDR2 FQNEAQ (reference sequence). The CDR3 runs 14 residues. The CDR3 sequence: CASSWARQGETQYF. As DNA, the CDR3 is TGTGCCAGCAGCTGGGCTCGGCAGGGAGAGACCCAGTACTTC.

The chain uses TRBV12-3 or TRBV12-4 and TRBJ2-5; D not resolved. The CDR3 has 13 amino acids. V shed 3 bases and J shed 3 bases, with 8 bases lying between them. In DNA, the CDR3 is TGTGCCAGCAGTTTGGGCAGAAAAGAGACCCAGTACTTC. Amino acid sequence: CASSLGRKETQYF.

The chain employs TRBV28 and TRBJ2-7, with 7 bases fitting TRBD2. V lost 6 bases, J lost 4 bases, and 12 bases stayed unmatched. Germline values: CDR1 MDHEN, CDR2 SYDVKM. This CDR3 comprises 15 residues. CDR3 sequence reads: CASRRSGGGLYEQYF. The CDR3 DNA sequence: TGTGCCAGCAGAAGATCGGGGGGAGGGCTTTACGAGCAGTACTTC. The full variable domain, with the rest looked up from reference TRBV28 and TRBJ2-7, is DVKVTQSSRYLVKRTGEKVFLECVQDMDHENMFWYRQDPGLGLRLIYFSYDVKMKEKGDIPEGYSVSREKKERFSLILESASTNQTSMYLCASRRSGGGLYEQYFGPGTRLTVT.

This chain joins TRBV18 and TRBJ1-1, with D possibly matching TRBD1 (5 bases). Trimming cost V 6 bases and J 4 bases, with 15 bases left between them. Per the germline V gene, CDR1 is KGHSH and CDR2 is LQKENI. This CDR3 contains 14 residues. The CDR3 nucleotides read TGTGCCAGCTCGACCGGGGCCGGGAGCACTGAAGCTTTCTTT. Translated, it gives CASSTGAGSTEAFF.

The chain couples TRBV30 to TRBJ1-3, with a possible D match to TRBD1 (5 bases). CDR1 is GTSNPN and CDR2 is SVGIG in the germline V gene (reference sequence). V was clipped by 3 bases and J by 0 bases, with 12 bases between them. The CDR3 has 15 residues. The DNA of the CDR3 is TGTGCCTGGAGCCTACAGGACCTCTCTGGAAACACCATATATTTT. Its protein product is CAWSLQDLSGNTIYF.

The CDR3 spells CASSINSLLNTEAFF. CDR3 nucleotide sequence: TGTGCCAGTAGTATTAACAGCCTCCTGAACACTGAAGCTTTCTTT. The V call is TRBV19, the J call TRBJ1-1; unclear D gene. The V end lost 3 bases, the J end lost 0 bases, and 11 bases lay between the germline ends. The CDR3 is 15 amino acids. Per germline, CDR1 LNHDA and CDR2 SQIVND (reference sequence).

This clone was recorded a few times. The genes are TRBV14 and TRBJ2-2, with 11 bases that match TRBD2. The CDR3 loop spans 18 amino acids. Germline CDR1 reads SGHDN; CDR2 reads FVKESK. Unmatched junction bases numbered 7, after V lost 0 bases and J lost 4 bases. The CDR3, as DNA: TGTGCCAGCAGCCAAGACAGGGCACTAGCGGGAGCCACCGGGGAGCTGTTTTTT. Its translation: CASSQDRALAGATGELFF.

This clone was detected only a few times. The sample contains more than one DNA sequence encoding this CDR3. The CDR3 DNA is TGTGCCAGCAGTCCTCTTACAGGGGGCAAAGAAAAACTGTTTTTT. It is translated as CASSPLTGGKEKLFF. The chain is built from TRBV27 and TRBJ1-4; 9 positions agree with TRBD1. The CDR3 length is 15 residues. Germline-derived CDR1 and CDR2 are MNHEY and SMNVEV (reference sequence). V shed 5 bases, J shed 8 bases, and the junction held 9 bases outside the gene matches.

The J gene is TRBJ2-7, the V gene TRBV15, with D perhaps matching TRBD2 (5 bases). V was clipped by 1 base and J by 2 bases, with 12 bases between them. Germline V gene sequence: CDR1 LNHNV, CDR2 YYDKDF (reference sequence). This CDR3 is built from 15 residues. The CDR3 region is CATSRAVHGAYEQYF. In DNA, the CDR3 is TGTGCCACCAGCAGAGCCGTTCACGGGGCCTACGAGCAGTACTTC.

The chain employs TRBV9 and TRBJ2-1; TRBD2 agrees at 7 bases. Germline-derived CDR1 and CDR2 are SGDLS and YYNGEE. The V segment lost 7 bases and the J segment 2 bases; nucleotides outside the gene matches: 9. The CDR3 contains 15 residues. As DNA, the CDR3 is TGTGCCAGCGGCCCCCCTAGCGGTCCCTACAATGAGCAGTTCTTC. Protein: CASGPPSGPYNEQFF.

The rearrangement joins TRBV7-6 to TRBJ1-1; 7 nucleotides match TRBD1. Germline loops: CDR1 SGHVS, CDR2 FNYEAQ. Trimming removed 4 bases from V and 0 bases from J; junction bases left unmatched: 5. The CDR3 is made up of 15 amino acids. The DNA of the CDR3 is TGTGCCAGCAGCTCGAGAGGGGGCATGAACACTGAAGCTTTCTTT. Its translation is CASSSRGGMNTEAFF.

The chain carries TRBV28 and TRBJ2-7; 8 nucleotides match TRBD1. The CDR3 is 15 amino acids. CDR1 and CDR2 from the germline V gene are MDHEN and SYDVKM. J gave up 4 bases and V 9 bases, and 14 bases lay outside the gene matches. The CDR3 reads CARITQDRDRYEQYF. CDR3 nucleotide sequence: TGTGCCAGAATAACCCAGGACAGGGATAGGTACGAGCAGTACTTC.

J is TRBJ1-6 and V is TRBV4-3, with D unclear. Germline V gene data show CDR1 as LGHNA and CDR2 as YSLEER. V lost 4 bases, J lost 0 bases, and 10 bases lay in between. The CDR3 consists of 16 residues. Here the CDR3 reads CASSRGSYSYNSPLHF. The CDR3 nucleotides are TGCGCCAGCAGCCGAGGGAGTTACTCCTATAATTCACCCCTCCACTTT.

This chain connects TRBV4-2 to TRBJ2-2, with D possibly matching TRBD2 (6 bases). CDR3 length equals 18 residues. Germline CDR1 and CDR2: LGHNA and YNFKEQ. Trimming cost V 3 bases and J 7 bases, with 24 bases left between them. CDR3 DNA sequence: TGTGCCAGCAGCCATCCGATAGGGACTCAAATGGCGGGCGGGGAGCTGTTTTTT. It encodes CASSHPIGTQMAGGELFF.

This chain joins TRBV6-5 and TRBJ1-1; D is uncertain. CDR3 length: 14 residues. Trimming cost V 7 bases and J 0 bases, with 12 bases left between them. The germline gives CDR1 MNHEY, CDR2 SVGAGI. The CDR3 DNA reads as TGTGCCAGCACCCGGCGGGATTTGAACACTGAAGCTTTCTTT. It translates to CASTRRDLNTEAFF.

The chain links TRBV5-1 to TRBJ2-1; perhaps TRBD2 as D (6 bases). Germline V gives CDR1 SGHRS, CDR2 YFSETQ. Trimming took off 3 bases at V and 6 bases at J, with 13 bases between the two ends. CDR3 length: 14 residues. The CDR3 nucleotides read TGCGCCAGCAGCTACTTGGGGGGTGGCAATGAGCAGTTCTTC. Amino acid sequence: CASSYLGGGNEQFF. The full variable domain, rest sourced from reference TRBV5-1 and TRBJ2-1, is KAGVTQTPRYLIKTRGQQVTLSCSPISGHRSVSWYQQTPGQGLQFLFEYFSETQRNKGNFPGRFSGRQFSNSRSEMNVSTLELGDSALYLCASSYLGGGNEQFFGPGTRLTVL.

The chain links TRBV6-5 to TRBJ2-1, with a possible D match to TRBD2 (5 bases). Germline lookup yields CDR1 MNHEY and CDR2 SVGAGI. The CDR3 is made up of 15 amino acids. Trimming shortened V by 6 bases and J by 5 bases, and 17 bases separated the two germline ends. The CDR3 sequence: CASRLTRVSHNEQFF. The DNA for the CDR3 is TGTGCCAGCAGACTAACTAGAGTGTCCCACAATGAGCAGTTCTTC.

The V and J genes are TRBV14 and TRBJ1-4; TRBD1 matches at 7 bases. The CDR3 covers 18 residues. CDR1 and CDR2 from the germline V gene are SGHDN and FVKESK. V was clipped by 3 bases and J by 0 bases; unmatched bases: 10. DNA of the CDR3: TGTGCCAGCAGCCATAAAGGGGGCAGCTATTCAACTAATGAAAAACTGTTTTTT. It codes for CASSHKGGSYSTNEKLFF.

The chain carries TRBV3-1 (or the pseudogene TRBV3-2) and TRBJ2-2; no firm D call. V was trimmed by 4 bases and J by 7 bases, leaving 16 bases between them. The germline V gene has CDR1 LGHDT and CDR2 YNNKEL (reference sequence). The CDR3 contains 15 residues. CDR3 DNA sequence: TGTGCCAGCAGCCCCCGGGTGGAAGCTGGCGGGGAGCTGTTTTTT. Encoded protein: CASSPRVEAGGELFF.

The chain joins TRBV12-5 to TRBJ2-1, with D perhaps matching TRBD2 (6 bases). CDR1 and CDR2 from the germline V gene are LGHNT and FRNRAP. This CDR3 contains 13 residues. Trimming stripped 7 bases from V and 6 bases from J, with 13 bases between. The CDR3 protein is CASAPPSVNEQFF. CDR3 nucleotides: TGTGCTAGTGCCCCCCCTAGCGTCAATGAGCAGTTCTTC. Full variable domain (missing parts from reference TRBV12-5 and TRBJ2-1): DARVTQTPRHKVTEMGQEVTMRCQPILGHNTVFWYRQTMMQGLELLAYFRNRAPLDDSGMPKDRFSAEMPDATLATLKIQPSEPRDSAVYFCASAPPSVNEQFFGPGTRLTVL.